These 23 T cell receptor beta chains came from one sample sequenced in a study of shared clonotypes between healthy human individuals. The data were produced by immunoSEQ multiplex PCR, yet TCRdb's version contains in-frame clones alone and is incomplete. The sample lists a few million clones, 80% to 95% occurring once. What was sequenced was naive CD4+ T cells from PBMCs. Subset reported: CD45RA+ positively selected. Receptors originate from a man between 18 and 29 years old in good health. Some clones in this sample may be carry-over from other donors' samples.

V and J are TRBV30 and TRBJ1-2; D gene unclear. The length of the CDR3 is 17 residues. Germline CDR1 is GTSNPN and CDR2 is SVGIG (reference sequence). Between the trimmed V and J ends, which lost 0 bases and 2 bases, there was a span of 19 bases. The CDR3 bases are TGTGCCTGGAGTGTACTGCATCTCCGGAATCTAAACTATGGCTACACCTTC. It is translated as CAWSVLHLRNLNYGYTF.

The V call is TRBV2, the J call TRBJ2-3, with 13 bases identical to TRBD2. The CDR3 is 15 residues long. After removal of 6 bases from V and 3 bases from J, the junction contained 3 bases not matched to a gene. Germline values: CDR1 SNHLY, CDR2 FYNNEI. CDR3 amino acids: CASSSGLAGTDTQYF. The CDR3 DNA sequence: TGTGCCAGCAGCTCGGGACTAGCGGGAACAGATACGCAGTATTTT.

Only one count was recorded for this clone. J is TRBJ1-1 and V is TRBV10-3, with D perhaps TRBD1 (6 bases). The CDR3 is 17 residues long. Trimming pared 1 base from V and 3 bases from J, leaving 18 bases between. The germline V gene has CDR1 ENHRY and CDR2 SYGVKD. The CDR3 sequence is CAISEFPGIRGDTEAFF. The CDR3 DNA follows: TGTGCCATCAGTGAGTTTCCAGGGATCAGGGGCGACACTGAAGCTTTCTTT.

The chain uses TRBV5-1 and TRBJ2-7; TRBD2 matches 14 bases. With V trimmed by 3 bases and J by 9 bases, 8 bases remained unmatched. The CDR3 extends over 15 amino acids. CDR1 SGHRS and CDR2 YFSETQ come from the germline V gene. The CDR3 loop is CASSSGLAGDWGQYF. DNA for the CDR3: TGCGCCAGCAGCTCGGGACTAGCGGGAGATTGGGGGCAGTACTTC.

Of note for this clone: Other DNA sequences from this sample encode an identical CDR3 as well. V gene TRBV28 combines with J gene TRBJ2-7; possibly TRBD1 for D (5 bases). The CDR3 is made up of 13 amino acids. Trimming pared 2 bases from V and 2 bases from J, leaving 7 bases between. Germline V gives CDR1 MDHEN, CDR2 SYDVKM. The CDR3 DNA is TGTGCCAGCAGTTTACCAGGGCCCTACGAGCAGTACTTC. Its protein is CASSLPGPYEQYF.

V is TRBV28 and J is TRBJ2-4; the D gene is possibly TRBD2 (6 bases). This CDR3 region has 15 residues. Germline CDR1 reads MDHEN; CDR2 reads SYDVKM. V was cut by 6 bases and J by 6 bases, with 18 bases left in between. CDR3 DNA sequence: TGTGCCAGCAGCGTCATCGGGGGATTAAGAAACATTCAGTACTTC. This codes for CASSVIGGLRNIQYF.

This clone was seen a single time. V usage is TRBV9 and J usage is TRBJ2-2; 10 bases fit TRBD2. V trimming: 1 base; J trimming: 2 bases; junction bases outside the gene matches: 2. CDR1 SGDLS and CDR2 YYNGEE come from the germline V gene. This CDR3 comprises 16 residues. In DNA form, the CDR3 reads TGTGCCAGCAGCGTACGGACTAGCGGTAACACCGGGGAGCTGTTTTTT. Protein sequence: CASSVRTSGNTGELFF.

The rearrangement uses TRBV19 and TRBJ2-7; 7 bases line up with TRBD2. The length of the CDR3 is 17 residues. The J segment lost 3 bases and the V segment lost 3 bases, leaving 14 bases of the junction unmatched. CDR1 is LNHDA, CDR2 SQIVND, per germline (reference sequence). The CDR3 DNA is TGTGCCAGTAGTATCTTCCCCCCACTGGCGGGAGTCTACGAGCAGTACTTC. This gives the protein CASSIFPPLAGVYEQYF. Full variable domain (rest looked up from reference TRBV19 and TRBJ2-7): DGGITQSPKYLFRKEGQNVTLSCEQNLNHDAMYWYRQDPGQGLRLIYYSQIVNDFQKGDIAEGYSVSREKKESFPLTVTSAQKNPTAFYLCASSIFPPLAGVYEQYFGPGTRLTVT.

The V call is TRBV7-3, the J call TRBJ2-3, with 11 bases lining up with TRBD2. The germline gives CDR1 SGHTA, CDR2 FQGTGA. This CDR3 spans 16 amino acids. The V and J ends lost 5 bases and 1 base, in that order; junction bases with no gene match: 5. In DNA form, the CDR3 reads TGTGCCAGCAGCGTAGCGGGAGGGAGCCGCACAGATACGCAGTATTTT. Protein product: CASSVAGGSRTDTQYF.

The V gene is TRBV7-6, the J gene TRBJ2-1; 10 bases line up with TRBD1. The CDR3 has 16 amino acids. Germline V gene sequence: CDR1 SGHVS, CDR2 FNYEAQ. V lost 1 base and J lost 1; bases outside the gene matches: 1. The CDR3 spells CASSLGQGASYNEQFF. The CDR3, as DNA: TGTGCCAGCAGCTTAGGACAGGGGGCTTCCTACAATGAGCAGTTCTTC. Together with reference TRBV7-6 and TRBJ2-1, the CDR3 gives the full variable domain: GAGVSQSPRYKVTKRGQDVALRCDPISGHVSLYWYRQALGQGPEFLTYFNYEAQQDKSGLPNDRFSAERPEGSISTLTIQRTEQRDSAMYRCASSLGQGASYNEQFFGPGTRLTVL.

This chain connects TRBV9 to TRBJ1-2; unclear D gene. Germline values: CDR1 SGDLS, CDR2 YYNGEE. This CDR3 is built from 13 residues. V was pared by 6 bases and J by 3 bases, with 12 bases between. The DNA for the CDR3 is TGTGCCAGCAATCGCGGGAGTGACTATGGCTACACCTTC. It codes for CASNRGSDYGYTF. The full variable domain, its missing parts supplied by reference TRBV9 and TRBJ1-2, is DSGVTQTPKHLITATGQRVTLRCSPRSGDLSVYWYQQSLDQGLQFLIQYYNGEERAKGNILERFSAQQFPDLHSELNLSSLELGDSALYFCASNRGSDYGYTFGSGTRLTVV.

The chain employs TRBV15 and TRBJ2-3; D gene ambiguous. V was shortened by 8 bases and J by 5 bases, with 11 bases between the two germline ends. This CDR3 contains 12 residues. Per germline, CDR1 LNHNV and CDR2 YYDKDF (reference sequence). The CDR3 region is CATGLREDTQYF. CDR3 in DNA: TGTGCCACCGGGTTAAGAGAAGATACGCAGTATTTT.

The V call is TRBV7-8, the J call TRBJ1-3; weak D call: TRBD1 (6 bases). Germline CDR1 reads SGHVS; CDR2 reads FQNEAQ. Trimming cost V 1 base and J 0 bases, with 13 bases left between them. The CDR3 contains 17 residues. The CDR3 is CASSLVRGADSGNTIYF. For the CDR3, the DNA is TGTGCCAGCAGCTTAGTTCGGGGGGCCGACTCTGGAAACACCATATATTTT.

The chain uses TRBV30 and TRBJ1-3; D ambiguous. The germline CDR1 and CDR2 sequences are GTSNPN and SVGIG (reference sequence). The V gene lost 0 bases and the J gene lost 2 bases, with 11 bases spanning the gap. The CDR3 extends over 15 amino acids. The chain's CDR3 is CAWSVKIPTGNTIYF. CDR3 bases: TGTGCCTGGAGTGTAAAGATCCCCACTGGAAACACCATATATTTT.

The chain couples TRBV19 to TRBJ2-6; 10 positions agree with TRBD2. Germline trimming cut 6 bases from V and 0 bases from J; bases unmatched to any gene: 8. Germline CDR1 is LNHDA and CDR2 is SQIVND (reference sequence). This CDR3 region has 18 residues. CDR3 nucleotide sequence: TGTGCCAGTAGGAAACTTACTAGCGGGGTCTCTGGGGCCAACGTCCTGACTTTC. It is translated as CASRKLTSGVSGANVLTF.

The V and J genes are TRBV19 and TRBJ2-3; the match to TRBD1 covers 12 bases. Per germline, CDR1 LNHDA and CDR2 SQIVND (reference sequence). CDR3 length: 16 amino acids. The trim removed 10 bases at V and 5 bases at J, leaving 13 bases unmatched. CDR3 protein: CATRVWDRGQVDTQYF. CDR3 in DNA: TGTGCCACCCGGGTCTGGGACAGGGGGCAAGTAGATACGCAGTATTTT.

V and J are TRBV30 and TRBJ1-3; D is unclear. The CDR3 length is 14 residues. The germline gives CDR1 GTSNPN, CDR2 SVGIG (reference sequence). V gave up 0 bases and J gave up 3 bases, with 9 bases separating them. The CDR3 protein is CAWSVSVIGNTIYF. The CDR3 nucleotides are TGTGCCTGGAGTGTATCAGTAATTGGAAACACCATATATTTT.

This clone came up once. J is TRBJ1-1 and V is TRBV28; no definite D call. CDR3 length: 15 residues. Per germline, CDR1 MDHEN and CDR2 SYDVKM. The germline V and J ends were trimmed by 5 bases and 0 bases, with 13 bases remaining between them. CDR3 residues: CASSAPWALNTEAFF. The CDR3 coding sequence is TGTGCCAGCAGTGCCCCGTGGGCTCTGAACACTGAAGCTTTCTTT.

CDR3 DNA: TGCGCCAGCAGCCAACCCGCCCGGACAGGGTCCTACGAGCAGTACTTC. It is translated as CASSQPARTGSYEQYF. The chain joins TRBV4-1 to TRBJ2-7; 8 nucleotides align to TRBD1. The CDR3 sequence is 16 residues long. V shed 2 bases and J 1 base; nucleotides not matched to a gene: 7. Germline V gene lookup returns CDR1 MGHRA and CDR2 YSYEKL.

This clone was found a few times. The CDR3 DNA reads as TGCAGCGTTTCAAGGGTTTCAGCTTTCTTT. Protein product: CSVSRVSAFF. The rearrangement links TRBV29-1 to TRBJ1-1; D gene uncertain. V dropped 5 bases and J dropped 10 bases, with 11 bases sitting between them. The CDR3 has 10 amino acids. The germline CDR1 and CDR2 sequences are SQVTM and ANQGSEA.

V and J are TRBV5-4 and TRBJ2-5, with 9 bases fitting TRBD1. V lost 4 bases to trimming and J lost 4 bases; unmatched junction nucleotides: 8. Germline V gene lookup returns CDR1 SGHNT and CDR2 YYREEE (reference sequence). This CDR3 is built from 15 residues. CDR3 sequence: CASSGNRGQGETQYF. The CDR3 nucleotides read TGTGCCAGCAGCGGAAACAGGGGGCAGGGAGAGACCCAGTACTTC.

The chain carries TRBV5-6 and TRBJ2-3; D is unresolved. The CDR3 consists of 15 residues. Germline V gene lookup returns CDR1 SGHDT and CDR2 YYEEEE. The ends were cut back, 1 base at V and 0 bases at J, with 9 bases in the middle. As DNA, the CDR3 is TGTGCCAGCAGCTTGTGGCAGCGAAGCACAGATACGCAGTATTTT. This gives the protein CASSLWQRSTDTQYF.

The J gene is TRBJ1-3, the V gene TRBV7-3; D is undetermined. The CDR3 length is 13 residues. Germline CDR1 reads SGHTA; CDR2 reads FQGTGA. Deletions cut 0 bases from V and 2 bases from J, with 2 bases between. The CDR3 loop reads CASSLTTGNTIYF. The CDR3 DNA reads as TGTGCCAGCAGCTTAACGACTGGAAACACCATATATTTT.